This T cell receptor (beta chain) originates from a study of cytomegalovirus exposure and HLA in healthy donors. Whole-study findings and limits: In vitro work confirmed that a few CMV-associated chains recognize CMV antigens.

The PCR employed 60 Vbeta primers together with 13 Jbeta primers. Some clones are missing from TCRdb's copy, which holds only in-frame ones; the method was immunoSEQ multiplex PCR. This sample has some 150,000 clones, with roughly 75% found just once. Of note for this clone: Its antigen is as yet unknown.

The CDR3 runs 17 residues. CDR1 and CDR2 from the germline V gene are LNHNV and YYDKDF (reference sequence). Trimming took 1 base from V and 6 from J, leaving 16 bases between them. Regarding donors, all were healthy bone marrow donors. This sequence joins TRBV15 and TRBJ1-6, with D tentatively TRBD1 (5 bases). Sequencing used PBMCs. This clonotype was sampled from a man under 40 in good health and CMV-seronegative. CDR3 nucleotide sequence: TGTGCCACCAGCAGAGTTGCGGGGCTAGGGCTTAATTCACCCCTCCACTTT. Its translation is CATSRVAGLGLNSPLHF.